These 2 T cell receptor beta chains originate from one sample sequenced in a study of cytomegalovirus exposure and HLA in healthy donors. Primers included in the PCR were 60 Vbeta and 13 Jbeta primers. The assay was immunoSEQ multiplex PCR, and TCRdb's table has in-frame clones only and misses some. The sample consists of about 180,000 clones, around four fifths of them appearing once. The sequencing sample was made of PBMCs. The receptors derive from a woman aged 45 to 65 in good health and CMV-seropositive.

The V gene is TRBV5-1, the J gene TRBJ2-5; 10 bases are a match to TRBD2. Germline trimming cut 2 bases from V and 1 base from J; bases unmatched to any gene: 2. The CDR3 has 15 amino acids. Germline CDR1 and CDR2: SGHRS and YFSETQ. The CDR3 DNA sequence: TGCGCCAGCAGCTTTAGCGGGGGGCGCCAAGAGACCCAGTACTTC. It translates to CASSFSGGRQETQYF.

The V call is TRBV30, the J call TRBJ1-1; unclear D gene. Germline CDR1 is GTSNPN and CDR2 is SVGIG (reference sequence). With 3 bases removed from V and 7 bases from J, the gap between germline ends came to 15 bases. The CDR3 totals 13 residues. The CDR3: CAWRPPYTGEAFF. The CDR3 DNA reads TGTGCCTGGAGGCCCCCATATACGGGTGAAGCTTTCTTT.